Given below is one T cell receptor beta chain in context. This record comes from a study of PD-1 blockade in classical Hodgkin lymphoma. The CDR3 spans 15 residues. Germline V lookup: CDR1 KGHSH, CDR2 LQKENI. Trimming removed 0 bases from V and 1 base from J, with 7 bases in between. All patients relapsed after autologous stem cell transplantation, and brentuximab vedotin exposure varied. Generated by immunoSEQ multiplex PCR, the TCRdb table keeps only in-frame clones and is missing some. The sample yields under 45,000 clones, 76% seen once. This receptor was taken from a human donor with classical Hodgkin lymphoma. The chain combines TRBV18 with TRBJ2-4; D gene unclear. This sample comprised peripheral blood mononuclear cells (PBMCs), obtained at baseline. The CDR3 nucleotides read TGTGCCAGCTCACCACCGATGGACGCCAAAAACATTCAGTACTTC. Its protein is CASSPPMDAKNIQYF.